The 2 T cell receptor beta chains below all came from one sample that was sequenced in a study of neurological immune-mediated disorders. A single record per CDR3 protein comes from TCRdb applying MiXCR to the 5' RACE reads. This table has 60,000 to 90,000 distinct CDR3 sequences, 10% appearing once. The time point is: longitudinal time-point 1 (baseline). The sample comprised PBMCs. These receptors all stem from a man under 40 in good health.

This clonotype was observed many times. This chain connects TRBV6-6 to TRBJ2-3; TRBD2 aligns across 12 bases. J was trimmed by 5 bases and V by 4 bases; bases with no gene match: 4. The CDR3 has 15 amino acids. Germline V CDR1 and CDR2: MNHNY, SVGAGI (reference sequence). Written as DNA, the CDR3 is TGTGCCAGCAGTTCGCCGGGACTAGCGGGAGATACGCAGTATTTT. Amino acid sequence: CASSSPGLAGDTQYF.

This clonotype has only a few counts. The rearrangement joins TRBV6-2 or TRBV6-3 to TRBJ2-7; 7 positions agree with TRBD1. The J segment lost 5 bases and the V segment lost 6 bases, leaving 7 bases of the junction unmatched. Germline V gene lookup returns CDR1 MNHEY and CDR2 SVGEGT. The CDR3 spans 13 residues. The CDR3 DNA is TGTGCCAGCAGATTCGACAGGGCCAACGAGCAGTACTTC. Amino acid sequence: CASRFDRANEQYF.